The clone carrying this T cell receptor beta chain showed up many times. Its antigen remains unknown. The CDR3 spans 17 residues. Germline CDR1 is SGHAT and CDR2 is FQNNGV. The germline V and J ends were trimmed by 5 bases and 3 bases, with 19 bases remaining between them. In patients aged 18 to 65, hyperthyroidism was newly diagnosed, with duration under 2 months. Patients with uncontrolled infections, other autoimmune diseases, pregnancy or lactation were excluded. The data derive from a study of T cells in Graves' hyperthyroidism and ophthalmopathy. Points from the study as a whole: Expanded thyroid clonotypes (above 0.001) were mostly also found in blood. Onset of ophthalmopathy came a median around 7.1 months after the model predicted it.

Amplification of TCR beta CDR3 regions used RNA as the template. When the TCR CDR3 underwent first-round RT-PCR, the HTBI primer set was used. TCRdb called the multiplex PCR reads again in MiXCR, with one record for every CDR3 protein. The sample holds 300,000 to 450,000 distinct CDR3 sequences, approximately 15% seen once. The TCR comes from a woman between 25 and 40 years old with Graves' hyperthyroidism. The sequenced sample was blood. This chain links TRBV11-2 with TRBJ2-2; D not certain. The CDR3 DNA reads TGTGCCAGCAGCCAAGCTGCCAGCGTCAAAGACACCGGGGAGCTGTTTTTT. Protein: CASSQAASVKDTGELFF.